A single sample gave rise to the 3 T cell receptor beta chains below, sequenced in a study of prognosis after radiotherapy for stage I lung cancer. Two-round multiplex PCR on genomic DNA was the method by which TCR beta CDR3 was amplified. First-round PCR, the initial amplification, used primers specific to each TRBV and TRBJ gene. In TCRdb, the multiplex PCR reads were re-called with MiXCR into one record per CDR3 protein. This sample has 22,000 or so distinct CDR3 sequences; approximately 45% occur once, and the top ten carry about 35%. The input for sequencing was PBMCs, taken before or after stereotactic body radiation therapy (not recorded which). The receptor set was obtained from a donor aged 50 or older with non-small cell lung cancer.

This clonotype occurred many times. This chain links TRBV9 with TRBJ1-6, with D tentatively TRBD1 (5 bases). From germline, CDR1 is SGDLS and CDR2 YYNGEE. The CDR3 sequence is 15 residues long. V lost 0 bases to trimming and J lost 10 bases, with 14 bases between them. CDR3 sequence (DNA): TGTGCCAGCAGCGTAGATCACAGGTTGGGATCACCCCTCCACTTT. Residues: CASSVDHRLGSPLHF.

V gene TRBV7-3 combines with J gene TRBJ2-1; 9 bases align to TRBD2. This CDR3 has 13 amino acids. The trim removed 4 bases at V and 6 bases at J, leaving 1 base unmatched. CDR1 and CDR2 from the germline V gene are SGHTA and FQGTGA. CDR3 sequence reads: CASSSTSGNEQFF. For the CDR3, the DNA is TGTGCCAGCAGCTCGACTAGCGGCAATGAGCAGTTCTTC.

This clonotype was seen repeatedly, ten times or more. This chain uses TRBV6-1 with TRBJ2-7; 9 bases match TRBD1. Germline-derived CDR1 and CDR2 are MNHNS and SASEGT. This CDR3 has 15 residues. V was clipped by 5 bases and J by 0 bases; unmatched bases: 5. The chain's CDR3 is CASSRGTGSSYEQYF. CDR3 DNA sequence: TGTGCCAGCAGTAGAGGGACAGGGAGCTCCTACGAGCAGTACTTC.